This TCR beta chain comes out of a study of cytomegalovirus exposure and HLA in healthy donors. The length of the CDR3 is 13 residues. Looked up from germline, CDR1 is SGHRS and CDR2 is YFSETQ. The V gene lost 0 bases and the J gene lost 9 bases, with 13 bases spanning the gap. A word on this clone: Its antigen is unknown.

General study results and limits: By HLA locus, TCR association rates varied in a later analysis, with DRB1 showing the most and HLA-C the fewest.

Vbeta (60) and Jbeta (13) primers were used in the PCR. Sequenced by immunoSEQ multiplex PCR; TCRdb stores in-frame clones only, minus some. The table lists 200,000 to 250,000 clones. V gene TRBV5-1 combines with J gene TRBJ2-7; D perhaps matches TRBD2 (6 bases). This TCR came from a woman younger than 45 in good health and CMV-seropositive. Sequencing was done on a sample of PBMCs. Here the CDR3 reads CASSLAGETAQYF. As DNA, the CDR3 is TGCGCCAGCAGCTTGGCGGGAGAGACGGCGCAGTACTTC.